This entry features one T cell receptor beta chain sequence. Assay used: immunoSEQ multiplex PCR; TCRdb lists only in-frame clones, some missing. The table has 30,000 to 40,000 clones, about nine tenths seen once. Trimming took 4 bases from V and 7 from J, leaving 14 bases between them. Germline V CDR1 and CDR2: SGDLS, YYNGEE. CDR3 size: 14 residues. These data originate in a study of T cell changes during pregnancy in multiple sclerosis. This clonotype originated in a female donor in good health, enrolled as a control in a pregnancy study. V gene TRBV9 combines with J gene TRBJ2-2; TRBD1 is a possible D gene (5 bases). The specimen comprised CD4+ T cells from peripheral blood mononuclear cells, sampled after pregnancy. CDR3 sequence: CASSPAGNYGELFF. DNA of the CDR3: TGTGCCAGCAGCCCAGCAGGGAATTACGGGGAGCTGTTTTTT.